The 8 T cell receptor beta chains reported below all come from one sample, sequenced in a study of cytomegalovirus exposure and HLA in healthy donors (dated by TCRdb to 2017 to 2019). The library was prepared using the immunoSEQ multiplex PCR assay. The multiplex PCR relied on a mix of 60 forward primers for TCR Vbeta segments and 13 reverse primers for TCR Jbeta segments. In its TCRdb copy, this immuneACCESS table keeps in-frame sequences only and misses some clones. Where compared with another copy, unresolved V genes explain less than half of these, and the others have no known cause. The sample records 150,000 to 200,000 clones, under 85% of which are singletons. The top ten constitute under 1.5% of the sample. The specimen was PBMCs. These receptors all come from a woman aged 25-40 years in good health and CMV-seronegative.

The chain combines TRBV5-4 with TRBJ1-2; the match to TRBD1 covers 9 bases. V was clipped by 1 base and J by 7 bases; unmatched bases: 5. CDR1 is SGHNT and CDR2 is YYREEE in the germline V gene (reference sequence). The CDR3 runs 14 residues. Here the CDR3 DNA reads TGTGCCAGCAGCTTGTTCGGGACAGGGCTTGGCTACACCTTC. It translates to CASSLFGTGLGYTF.

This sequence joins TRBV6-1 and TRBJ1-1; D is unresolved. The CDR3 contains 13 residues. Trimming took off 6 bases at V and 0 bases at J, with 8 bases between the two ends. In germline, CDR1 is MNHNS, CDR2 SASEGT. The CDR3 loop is CASRALMNTEAFF. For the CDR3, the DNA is TGTGCCAGCAGGGCTCTCATGAACACTGAAGCTTTCTTT.

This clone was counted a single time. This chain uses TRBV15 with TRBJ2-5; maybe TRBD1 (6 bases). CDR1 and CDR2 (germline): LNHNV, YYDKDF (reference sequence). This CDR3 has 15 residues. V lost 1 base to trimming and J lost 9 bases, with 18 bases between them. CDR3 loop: CATSRVPGPGQPQYF. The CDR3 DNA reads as TGTGCCACCAGCAGAGTCCCGGGACCTGGACAGCCCCAGTACTTC.

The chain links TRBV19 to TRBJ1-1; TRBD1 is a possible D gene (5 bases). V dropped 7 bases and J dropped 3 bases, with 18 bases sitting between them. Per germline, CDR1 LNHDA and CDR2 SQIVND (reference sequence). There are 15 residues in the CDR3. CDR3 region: CASTALDTDYTEAFF. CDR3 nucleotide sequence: TGTGCCAGTACCGCTCTGGACACTGACTACACTGAAGCTTTCTTT.

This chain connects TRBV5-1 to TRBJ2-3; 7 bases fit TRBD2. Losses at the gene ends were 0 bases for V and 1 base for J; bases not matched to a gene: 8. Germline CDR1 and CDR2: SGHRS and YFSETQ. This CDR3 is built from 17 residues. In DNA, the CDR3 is TGCGCCAGCAGCTTGGCACCGGGAACTAGCGGCACAGATACGCAGTATTTT. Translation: CASSLAPGTSGTDTQYF.

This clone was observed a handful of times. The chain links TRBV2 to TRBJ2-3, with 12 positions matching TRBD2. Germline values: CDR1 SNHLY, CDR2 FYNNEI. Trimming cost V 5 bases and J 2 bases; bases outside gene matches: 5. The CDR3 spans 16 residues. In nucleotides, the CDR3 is TGTGCCAGCAGTCCCGGACTAGCGGGGTTCACAGATACGCAGTATTTT. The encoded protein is CASSPGLAGFTDTQYF. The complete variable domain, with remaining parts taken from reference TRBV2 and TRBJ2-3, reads EPEVTQTPSHQVTQMGQEVILRCVPISNHLYFYWYRQILGQKVEFLVSFYNNEISEKSEIFDDQFSVERPDGSNFTLKIRSTKLEDSAMYFCASSPGLAGFTDTQYFGPGTRLTVL.

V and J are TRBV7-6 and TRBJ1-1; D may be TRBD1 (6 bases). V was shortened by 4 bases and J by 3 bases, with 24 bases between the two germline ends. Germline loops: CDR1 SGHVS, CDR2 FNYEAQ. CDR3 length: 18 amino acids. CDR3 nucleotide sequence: TGTGCCAGCAGCTCCCTGAGGGGGGGCGCGATGGGGTACACTGAAGCTTTCTTT. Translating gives CASSSLRGGAMGYTEAFF.

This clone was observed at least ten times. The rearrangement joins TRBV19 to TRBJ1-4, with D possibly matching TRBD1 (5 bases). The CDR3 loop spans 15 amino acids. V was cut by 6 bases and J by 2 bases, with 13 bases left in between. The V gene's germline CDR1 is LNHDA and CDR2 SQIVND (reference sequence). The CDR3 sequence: CASSLTRVTNEKLFF. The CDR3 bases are TGTGCCAGTAGCCTAACCAGGGTGACTAATGAAAAACTGTTTTTT.